The rows below give T cell receptor beta chains drawn from one sample of a study of T cells expressing NK-cell markers. No DNA is given; TCRdb re-called the 5' RACE reads and lists each CDR3 protein once. Found here are roughly 110,000 distinct CDR3 sequences; the top ten clones hold about 18%. Sequencing used blood T cells: a sorted CD56 or NKG2C T cell subset, CD4+ or CD8+ T cells, or bulk PBMC T cells (not recorded which). These TCRs come from a woman between 18 and 70 years old in good health. Each CDR3 is given with its conserved first and last residue. Fields, in order: J gene, V gene, CDR3 protein.

j_call: TRBJ2-1
v_call: TRBV19
cdr3_aa: CASSIGVGLPDEQFF

j_call: TRBJ2-7
v_call: TRBV7-2
cdr3_aa: CASSTGIYGGEQYF

j_call: TRBJ2-3
v_call: TRBV7-9
cdr3_aa: CASSSFRRADTQYF

j_call: TRBJ2-5
v_call: TRBV5-1
cdr3_aa: CASTGGGVEETQYF

j_call: TRBJ2-1
v_call: TRBV6-4
cdr3_aa: CASSELGGKSYNEQFF

j_call: TRBJ2-2
v_call: TRBV20-1
cdr3_aa: CSARLGGQANTGELFF

j_call: TRBJ2-1
v_call: TRBV29-1
cdr3_aa: CSVPPPAGLHYNEQFF

j_call: TRBJ1-1
v_call: TRBV7-3
cdr3_aa: CASSLLGRGQGWTEAFF

j_call: TRBJ2-7
v_call: TRBV20-1
cdr3_aa: CSARDWRDSDYEQYF

j_call: TRBJ2-2
v_call: TRBV4-3
cdr3_aa: CASSQEVAGVVTGELFF

j_call: TRBJ2-1
v_call: TRBV3-1
cdr3_aa: CASSQGDGGAGQFF

j_call: TRBJ2-1
v_call: TRBV7-9
cdr3_aa: CASSLRTSGVFDEQFF

j_call: TRBJ2-1
v_call: TRBV28
cdr3_aa: CASSFGGSSYNEQFF

j_call: TRBJ2-7
v_call: TRBV6-5
cdr3_aa: CASSYGRAYEQYF

j_call: TRBJ1-4
v_call: TRBV6-5
cdr3_aa: CASSYSDRGEKLFF

j_call: TRBJ1-4
v_call: TRBV7-2
cdr3_aa: CASSLRTINEKLFF

j_call: TRBJ2-1
v_call: TRBV15
cdr3_aa: CATSNRIGNEQFF

j_call: TRBJ2-2
v_call: TRBV5-6
cdr3_aa: CASSLSGGPGELFF

j_call: TRBJ2-3
v_call: TRBV4-2
cdr3_aa: CASSRGAPREDLTDTQYF

j_call: TRBJ2-5
v_call: TRBV6-4
cdr3_aa: CASSRTSGGQETQYF

j_call: TRBJ1-2
v_call: TRBV12-3/TRBV12-4
cdr3_aa: CASSPPGDYGYTF

j_call: TRBJ2-1
v_call: TRBV5-6
cdr3_aa: CASSLRQPLYNEQFF

j_call: TRBJ2-3
v_call: TRBV11-2
cdr3_aa: CASSPSGLSTDTQYF

j_call: TRBJ2-1
v_call: TRBV4-1
cdr3_aa: CASSQGGQMGYNEQFF

j_call: TRBJ2-3
v_call: TRBV20-1
cdr3_aa: CSARAPTGTGTTDTQYF

j_call: TRBJ2-1
v_call: TRBV4-1
cdr3_aa: CASSQLPGQGSYNEQFF

j_call: TRBJ1-2
v_call: TRBV5-4
cdr3_aa: CASSPRQGGGYGYTF

j_call: TRBJ2-7
v_call: TRBV7-8
cdr3_aa: CASSLGSRRQTFYEQYF

j_call: TRBJ2-3
v_call: TRBV20-1
cdr3_aa: CSARGSTGRSDTQYF

j_call: TRBJ1-2
v_call: TRBV20-1
cdr3_aa: CSARDPGVSWGYTF

j_call: TRBJ2-1
v_call: TRBV6-5
cdr3_aa: CASSYAGLADNEQFF

j_call: TRBJ1-2
v_call: TRBV7-9
cdr3_aa: CASSFDPGTDNYGYTF

j_call: TRBJ2-7
v_call: TRBV12-3/TRBV12-4
cdr3_aa: CASSPNAYEQYF

j_call: TRBJ2-1
v_call: TRBV9
cdr3_aa: CASSHGTSGSVNEQFF

j_call: TRBJ1-1
v_call: TRBV7-9
cdr3_aa: CASSRATAPVAFF

j_call: TRBJ1-1
v_call: TRBV6-5
cdr3_aa: CASSGAEPEAFF

j_call: TRBJ1-5
v_call: TRBV20-1
cdr3_aa: CSAPGQDNQPQHF

j_call: TRBJ2-2
v_call: TRBV30
cdr3_aa: CAWSGLVAGELFF

j_call: TRBJ2-7
v_call: TRBV12-3/TRBV12-4
cdr3_aa: CASSFQIQGGEQYF

j_call: TRBJ2-2
v_call: TRBV5-4
cdr3_aa: CASSLEGELFF